One T cell receptor (beta chain) is described in this entry. Grouping used clinical history reported by participants in a survey and questionnaire. V gave up 2 bases and J gave up 5 bases; unmatched junction bases: 11. Germline CDR1 is SGHAT and CDR2 is FQNNGV. There are 17 residues in the CDR3. This table comes from immunoSEQ multiplex PCR, and its TCRdb copy is limited to in-frame clones, with some not included. The sample shows about 400,000 clones, 85% to 90% of them seen only once. This record comes from a study of blood T cell repertoires in COVID-19. The rearrangement uses TRBV11-2 and TRBJ2-3; TRBD2 matches at 9 bases. This receptor was identified in a young woman with acute COVID-19. Sequencing was done on a sample of PBMCs or T cells enriched from blood (not recorded which). CDR3: CASSLKGSGGPGDTQYF. CDR3 bases: TGTGCCAGCAGCTTAAAAGGCAGCGGGGGGCCGGGAGATACGCAGTATTTT. Variable domain in full (rest from reference TRBV11-2 and TRBJ2-3): EAGVAQSPRYKIIEKRQSVAFWCNPISGHATLYWYQQILGQGPKLLIQFQNNGVVDDSQLPKDRFSAERLKGVDSTLKIQPAKLEDSAVYLCASSLKGSGGPGDTQYFGPGTRLTVL.